These 5 T cell receptor beta chains originate from one sample sequenced in a study of T cell repertoires in cytomegalovirus infection (dated by TCRdb to the late 2010s). TCRdb names Illumina HiSeq 1500 as the instrument used. TCRdb reprocessing: public reads trimmed at Q25 with fastp, clones called with MiXCR, in-frame beta chains kept. Records with the same CDR3 protein are collapsed into one entry carrying the most frequent genes and DNA. The sample table records a few hundred thousand distinct CDR3 sequences; around 9.5% of these occur just once. Roughly 4.5% of the sample belongs to the ten largest clones. The specimen was PBMCs. The receptors originated from a human donor in good health (CMV status not recorded). Some clones in this sample may be carry-over from other donors' samples.

This clonotype was detected many times. V is TRBV7-2 and J is TRBJ2-7; no reliable D call. V was pared by 5 bases and J by 7 bases, with 9 bases between. The germline gives CDR1 SGHTA, CDR2 FQGNSA. This CDR3 comprises 11 residues. The CDR3 loop is CASSLMGEQYF. In DNA form, the CDR3 reads TGTGCCAGCAGCCTCATGGGAGAGCAGTACTTC.

This clonotype was seen at least ten times. The rearrangement joins TRBV11-2 to TRBJ2-7; TRBD2 matches 9 bases. The J segment lost 4 bases and the V segment lost 4 bases, leaving 11 bases of the junction unmatched. Germline V CDR1 and CDR2: SGHAT, FQNNGV. This CDR3 is built from 16 residues. The CDR3 here is CASSSSHGSGGYEQYF. The CDR3 DNA sequence: TGTGCCAGCAGCTCTTCACATGGTAGCGGGGGTTACGAGCAGTACTTC. Filled out from reference TRBV11-2 and TRBJ2-7, the complete variable domain reads EAGVAQSPRYKIIEKRQSVAFWCNPISGHATLYWYQQILGQGPKLLIQFQNNGVVDDSQLPKDRFSAERLKGVDSTLKIQPAKLEDSAVYLCASSSSHGSGGYEQYFGPGTRLTVT.

This clonotype came up many times. This chain uses TRBV12-3 or TRBV12-4 with TRBJ1-2; D gene unclear. The CDR3 runs 12 residues. V lost 7 bases to trimming and J lost 5 bases, with 11 bases between them. The CDR3 is CASTAALYGYTF. CDR3 in DNA: TGTGCCAGCACGGCCGCTCTATATGGCTACACCTTC.

The chain uses TRBV7-2 and TRBJ2-7; D tentatively fits TRBD1 or TRBD2 (5 bases each). This CDR3 has 14 residues. Trimming removed 5 bases from V and 6 bases from J, with 17 bases in between. The germline V gene encodes CDR1 SGHTA and CDR2 FQGNSA. The DNA for the CDR3 is TGTGCCAGCAGCCCTCGGGGCTTCGCGAGCGAGCAGTACTTC. Protein product: CASSPRGFASEQYF.

V and J are TRBV28 and TRBJ2-7; 7 positions agree with TRBD2. Germline V lookup: CDR1 MDHEN, CDR2 SYDVKM. The J segment lost 0 bases and the V segment lost 7 bases, leaving 9 bases of the junction unmatched. The CDR3 contains 15 residues. CDR3 DNA sequence: TGTGCCAGCAACCCACGGGGGGAAGGCTCCTACGAGCAGTACTTC. Its translation: CASNPRGEGSYEQYF.